The clone carrying this TCR beta chain was seen only a few times. The data stem from a study of early T cells in non-severe SARS-CoV-2 infection. About the research overall: The study sequenced bulk RNA from unsorted whole blood, with chains unpaired.

Looked up from germline, CDR1 is SQVTM and CDR2 is ANQGSEA. CDR3 length equals 11 residues. cDNA molecules, individually, were tagged with unique molecular identifiers. TCRdb redid the calling of the 5' RACE reads with MiXCR, one entry per CDR3 protein. The sample lists around 40,000 distinct CDR3 sequences; approximately 6.1% were seen once. The sequencing sample was made of whole blood. The source of this sequence is an adult who was a healthcare worker with PCR-confirmed SARS-CoV-2 infection or an uninfected control (not recorded which). The rearrangement links TRBV29-1 to TRBJ2-7; possibly TRBD2 for D (6 bases). CDR3 sequence reads: CGGSVEDEQYF. As DNA, the CDR3 is TGCGGAGGGAGCGTTGAGGACGAGCAGTACTTC.